This TCR beta chain was recorded in a study of T cell responses to AZD1222 COVID-19 vaccine. Overall study findings and caveats: Only a handful of individuals given AZD1222 were seropositive at baseline.

Some clones are missing from TCRdb's copy, which holds only in-frame ones; the method was immunoSEQ multiplex PCR. The sample includes approximately 110,000 clones, 88% of them seen just once. A note on this clone: Its antigen is currently unknown.

CDR3 length equals 15 residues. The ends were cut back, 1 base at V and 2 bases at J, with 11 bases in the middle. Germline loops: CDR1 SEHNR, CDR2 FQNEAQ (reference sequence). The source was peripheral blood, collected on day 0 of MenACWY control vaccination. This TCR came from an adult in good health. This chain uses TRBV7-9 with TRBJ1-2, with D maybe TRBD1 (6 bases). The CDR3 coding sequence is TGTGCCAGCAGCTTAGAGGGGGTCTCCAACTATGGCTACACCTTC. Translating gives CASSLEGVSNYGYTF.